This TCR beta chain appears in the sequencing data of a study of blood T cell repertoires in COVID-19. The length of the CDR3 is 16 residues. Germline CDR1 reads SGHAT; CDR2 reads FQNNGV. V lost 6 bases, J lost 0 bases, and 15 bases lay in between. Under the authors' procedure: It was from reference gene primer amplification that nucleated cell counts were estimated. The table came from immunoSEQ multiplex PCR; TCRdb's copy has only in-frame clones and leaves some out. The DNA was the basis for D and trimming; V, J and clone size are from that table. The table records fewer than 200,000 clones, 70% to 90% of them present only once.

The chain uses TRBV11-2 and TRBJ2-1; D is perhaps TRBD2 (6 bases). The clonotype originates from a man aged 60-69 years with active or convalescent COVID-19. Sequencing was carried out using peripheral blood. CDR3 protein: CASSEFRGSSYNEQFF. The CDR3 DNA is TGTGCCAGCAGTGAATTCCGGGGGAGCTCCTACAATGAGCAGTTCTTC.